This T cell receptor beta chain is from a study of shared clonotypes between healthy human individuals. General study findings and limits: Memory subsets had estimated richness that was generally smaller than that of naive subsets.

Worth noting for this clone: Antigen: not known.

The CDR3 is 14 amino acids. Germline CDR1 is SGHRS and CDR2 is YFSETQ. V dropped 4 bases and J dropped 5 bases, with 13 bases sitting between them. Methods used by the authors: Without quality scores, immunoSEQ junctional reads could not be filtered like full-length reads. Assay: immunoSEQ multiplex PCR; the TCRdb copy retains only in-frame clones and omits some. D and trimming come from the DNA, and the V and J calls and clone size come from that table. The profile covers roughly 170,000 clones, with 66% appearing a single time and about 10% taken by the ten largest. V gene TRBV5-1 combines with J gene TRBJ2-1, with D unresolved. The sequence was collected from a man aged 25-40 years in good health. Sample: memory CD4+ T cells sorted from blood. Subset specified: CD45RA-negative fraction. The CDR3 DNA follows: TGCGCCAGCAGCGGTTTAGCCGCGAACAATGAGCAGTTCTTC. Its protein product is CASSGLAANNEQFF.